The 13 T cell receptor beta chains listed next were all sequenced from one sample in a study of T cells in Graves' hyperthyroidism and ophthalmopathy. It was RNA transcripts that yielded the amplified TCR beta CDR3 regions. RT-PCR in the first round (using the HTBI primer set) targeted the TCR CDR3. TCRdb re-analysed the multiplex PCR reads in MiXCR, keeping a single row per CDR3 protein. The table has some 490,000 distinct CDR3 sequences, 20% to 25% seen once. The sample taken for sequencing was blood. These receptors originate from a woman aged 70-85 years with Graves' ophthalmopathy.

This chain links TRBV6-1 with TRBJ2-3; D ambiguous. CDR1 MNHNS and CDR2 SASEGT come from the germline V gene. There are 12 residues in the CDR3. Trimming cost V 10 bases and J 0 bases, with 8 bases left between them. The CDR3 loop reads CATGYSTDTQYF. CDR3 DNA: TGTGCCACAGGATATAGCACAGATACGCAGTATTTT.

As for this clonotype: A much larger clone lies one base from this, so it may be a read error. The rearrangement links TRBV28 to TRBJ2-1, with TRBD1 as a possible D gene (6 bases). Germline loops: CDR1 MDHEN, CDR2 SYDVKM. The CDR3 totals 18 residues. DNA for the CDR3: TGTGCCAGCAGTACCCCAGGGGAGCCGGAAGGATCCTACAATGGGCAGTTCTTC. Protein sequence: CASSTPGEPEGSYNGQFF.

This clonotype was observed many times. The rearrangement joins TRBV6-2 or TRBV6-3 to TRBJ2-7; 11 bases match TRBD1. The CDR3 has 13 amino acids. Trimming took 8 bases from V and 6 from J; bases not matched to a gene: 6. Germline V gene sequence: CDR1 MNHEY, CDR2 SVGEGT. In nucleotides, the CDR3 is TGTGCCAGCGCCCGGACAGGGGGCGGCGAGCAGTACTTC. It yields the protein CASARTGGGEQYF.

CDR3 in amino acids: CASSQDYGGALEQYF. CDR3 nucleotides: TGTGCCAGCAGCCAAGATTACGGGGGGGCCTTGGAGCAGTACTTC. The rearrangement joins TRBV4-2 to TRBJ2-7; 8 nucleotides match TRBD2. The CDR3 runs 15 residues. The trim removed 0 bases at V and 7 bases at J, leaving 8 bases unmatched. Germline-derived CDR1 and CDR2 are LGHNA and YNFKEQ.

The chain recombines TRBV4-1 with TRBJ2-5, with 12 bases lining up with TRBD2. This CDR3 spans 17 amino acids. Unmatched junction bases numbered 8, after V lost 1 base and J lost 5 bases. CDR1 is MGHRA and CDR2 is YSYEKL in the germline V gene. CDR3 bases: TGCGCCAGCAGCCAAGGAGGTACTAGCGGGAGGATGGAGACCCAGTACTTC. Its protein product is CASSQGGTSGRMETQYF.

This clonotype has more than one count but fewer than ten. The chain links TRBV24-1 to TRBJ1-6; 8 bases align to TRBD1. The CDR3 covers 15 residues. The junction had 5 bases not matched to a gene; V was cut back by 3 bases and J by 8 bases. The germline CDR1 and CDR2 sequences are KGHDR and SFDVKD. DNA for the CDR3: TGTGCCACCAGTGATCGGACAGGGCGGGATTCACCCCTCCACTTT. Translating it yields CATSDRTGRDSPLHF.

The CDR3 coding sequence is TGTGCCAGCAGTTACGACAGAAGACAGAACACTGAAGCTTTCTTT. This encodes CASSYDRRQNTEAFF. The rearrangement links TRBV6-5 to TRBJ1-1; D might be TRBD1 (5 bases). Germline V gives CDR1 MNHEY, CDR2 SVGAGI. The V end lost 2 bases, the J end lost 1 base, and 11 bases lay between the germline ends. The CDR3 sequence is 15 residues long.

V is TRBV7-6 and J is TRBJ2-7, with D possibly being TRBD2 (6 bases). Trimming removed 4 bases at V and 6 bases at J, with 28 bases between. This CDR3 comprises 18 residues. The germline CDR1 and CDR2 sequences are SGHVS and FNYEAQ. CDR3 DNA sequence: TGTGCCAGCAGCTCGGCGGGGAAGACTCAGGATTCGTATTTCGAGCAGTACTTC. Protein product: CASSSAGKTQDSYFEQYF.

This clonotype was seen more than once but under ten times. The chain carries TRBV18 and TRBJ2-1; the D gene is possibly TRBD2 (7 bases). This CDR3 contains 15 residues. Germline-derived CDR1 and CDR2 are KGHSH and LQKENI. The ends were cut back, 3 bases at V and 9 bases at J, with 18 bases in the middle. Written as DNA, the CDR3 is TGTGCCAGCTCACCCCCCGGGGGGCCTACGGGTGAGCAGTTCTTC. Its translation is CASSPPGGPTGEQFF.

J is TRBJ2-7 and V is TRBV25-1, with TRBD2 identical over 9 bases. The CDR3 spans 15 residues. Germline-derived CDR1 and CDR2 are MGHDK and SYGVNS. The junction had 6 bases not matched to a gene; V was cut back by 4 bases and J by 2 bases. CDR3 sequence (DNA): TGTGCCAGCAGTGGGGCGGGAGGGTCGCCCTACGAGCAGTACTTC. Translated, it gives CASSGAGGSPYEQYF.

This clonotype was observed many times. V and J are TRBV30 and TRBJ2-1, with no clear D. The CDR3 is 12 residues long. V was cut by 4 bases and J by 4 bases, with 8 bases left in between. Germline V lookup: CDR1 GTSNPN, CDR2 SVGIG (reference sequence). The CDR3 reads CAWTTTYNEQFF. CDR3 DNA: TGTGCCTGGACCACGACTTACAATGAGCAGTTCTTC.

V and J are TRBV29-1 and TRBJ1-1; unclear D gene. Germline CDR1 and CDR2: SQVTM and ANQGSEA. The CDR3 loop spans 14 amino acids. Deletions cut 6 bases from V and 1 base from J, with 15 bases between. CDR3 amino acids: CSVDGAPRNTEAFF. CDR3 in DNA: TGCAGCGTCGATGGCGCCCCTCGGAACACTGAAGCTTTCTTT. Full variable domain (remainder filled in from reference TRBV29-1 and TRBJ1-1): SAVISQKPSRDICQRGTSLTIQCQVDSQVTMMFWYRQQPGQSLTLIATANQGSEATYESGFVIDKFPISRPNLTFSTLTVSNMSPEDSSIYLCSVDGAPRNTEAFFGQGTRLTVV.

This clonotype was found once. This chain uses TRBV28 with TRBJ2-1; 9 bases agree with TRBD2. Germline CDR1 and CDR2: MDHEN and SYDVKM. With 5 bases clipped from V and 5 bases from J, the junction kept 4 bases outside the gene matches. The CDR3 runs to 14 residues. The DNA of the CDR3 is TGTGCCAGCAGTCGACTAGCGGAGCACAATGAGCAGTTCTTC. Translated: CASSRLAEHNEQFF.